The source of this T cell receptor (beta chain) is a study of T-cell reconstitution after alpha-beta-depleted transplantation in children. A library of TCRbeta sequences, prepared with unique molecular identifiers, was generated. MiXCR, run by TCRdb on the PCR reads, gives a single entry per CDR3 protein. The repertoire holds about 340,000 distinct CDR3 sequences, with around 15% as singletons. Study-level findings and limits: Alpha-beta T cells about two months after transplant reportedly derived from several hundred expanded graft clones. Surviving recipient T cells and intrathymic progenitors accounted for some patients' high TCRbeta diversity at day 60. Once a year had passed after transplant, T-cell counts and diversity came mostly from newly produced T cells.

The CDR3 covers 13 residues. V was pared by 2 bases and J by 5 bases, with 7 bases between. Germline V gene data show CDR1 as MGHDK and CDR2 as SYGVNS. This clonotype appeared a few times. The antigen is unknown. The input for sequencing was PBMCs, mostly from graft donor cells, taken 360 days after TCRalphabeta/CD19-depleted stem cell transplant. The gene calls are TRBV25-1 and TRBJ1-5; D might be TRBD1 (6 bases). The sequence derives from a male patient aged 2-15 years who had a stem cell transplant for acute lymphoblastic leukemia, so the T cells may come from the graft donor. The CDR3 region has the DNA TGTGCCAGCAGTGAAAGGGGGTATCAGCCCCAGCATTTT. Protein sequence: CASSERGYQPQHF.